These 29 T cell receptor beta chains originate from one sample sequenced in a study of Graves' ophthalmopathy and Graves' hyperthyroidism. The TCR beta CDR3 regions underwent amplification from RNA transcripts. After a first-round RT-PCR with HTBI primers, a second-round multiplex PCR was run. MiXCR, run by TCRdb on the multiplex PCR reads, gives a single entry per CDR3 protein. The sample includes 35,000 to 45,000 distinct CDR3 sequences, 50% of them seen just once. The sequenced sample was peripheral blood. These receptors all come from an adult woman with stable Graves' hyperthyroidism.

This chain uses TRBV12-3 or TRBV12-4 with TRBJ2-2, with a weak D call TRBD1 (6 bases). CDR3 length equals 13 residues. The V end was cut by 6 bases, the J end by 17 bases, with 22 bases between. CDR3 sequence reads: CASRTKNRDTTFF. As DNA, the CDR3 is TGTGCCAGCAGAACGAAGAACCGGGACACCACTTTTTTT.

The chain uses TRBV6-5 and TRBJ2-7; TRBD1 aligns across 9 bases. With V trimmed by 5 bases and J by 3 bases, 5 bases remained unmatched. The V gene's germline CDR1 is MNHEY and CDR2 SVGAGI. CDR3 length: 14 amino acids. The chain's CDR3 is CASSEEGQGYEQYF. The CDR3 bases are TGTGCCAGCAGTGAAGAGGGACAGGGCTACGAGCAGTACTTC.

The rearrangement joins TRBV2 to TRBJ2-3, with 12 bases matching TRBD2. Germline CDR1 and CDR2: SNHLY and FYNNEI. This CDR3 comprises 16 residues. Losses at the gene ends were 6 bases for V and 1 base for J; bases not matched to a gene: 5. For the CDR3, the DNA is TGTGCCAGCAGGGATTGGACTAGCGGGGGCACAGATACGCAGTATTTT. This translates into CASRDWTSGGTDTQYF. Variable domain in full (rest from reference TRBV2 and TRBJ2-3): EPEVTQTPSHQVTQMGQEVILRCVPISNHLYFYWYRQILGQKVEFLVSFYNNEISEKSEIFDDQFSVERPDGSNFTLKIRSTKLEDSAMYFCASRDWTSGGTDTQYFGPGTRLTVL.

The chain recombines TRBV6-5 with TRBJ1-5; TRBD1 matches 12 bases. Looked up from germline, CDR1 is MNHEY and CDR2 is SVGAGI. The CDR3 has 15 amino acids. Unmatched junction bases numbered 10, after V lost 5 bases and J lost 11 bases. The CDR3 sequence: CASSEEGQGAETQHF. DNA of the CDR3: TGTGCCAGCAGTGAAGAGGGACAGGGGGCTGAGACCCAGCATTTT.

The V gene is TRBV9, the J gene TRBJ1-3, with D possibly being TRBD1 (5 bases). The CDR3 is 15 residues long. Germline V gene data show CDR1 as SGDLS and CDR2 as YYNGEE. Trimming removed 2 bases at V and 7 bases at J, with 16 bases between. The CDR3 is CASSVLTGWGNTIYF. The CDR3 DNA is TGTGCCAGCAGCGTCTTGACGGGGTGGGGGAACACCATATATTTT.

In its sample, this clonotype was seen many times. This chain connects TRBV20-1 to TRBJ1-1; D gene unclear. From germline, CDR1 is DFQATT and CDR2 SNEGSKA (reference sequence). The CDR3 covers 11 residues. V dropped 0 bases and J dropped 3 bases, with 2 bases sitting between them. The CDR3: CSARDYTEAFF. CDR3 bases: TGCAGTGCTAGAGATTACACTGAAGCTTTCTTT.

This clonotype was counted many times. Compared with germline, one end of the junction differs, possibly owing to a read error. This rearrangement joins TRBV7-7 to TRBJ2-2, with 10 bases matching TRBD1. Looked up from germline, CDR1 is SSHAT and CDR2 is FNYEAQ (reference sequence). CDR3 length: 14 amino acids. The CDR3 nucleotides read TGTGCTAGCAGCCGGACAGGGGGCACCGGGGAGCTGTTTTTT. Its translation: CASSRTGGTGELFF.

This clonotype was seen many times. This chain's CDR3 is CASSLTTTYEQYF. The DNA of the CDR3 is TGCGCCAGCAGCTTGACGACCACCTACGAGCAGTACTTC. This chain connects TRBV5-1 to TRBJ2-7; no firm D call. Per germline, CDR1 SGHRS and CDR2 YFSETQ. Trimming cost V 1 base and J 2 bases, with 7 bases left between them. The CDR3 has 13 amino acids.

The V and J genes are TRBV6-1 and TRBJ2-7, with TRBD1 matching 8 bases. V lost 4 bases and J lost 3; bases outside the gene matches: 8. Germline V CDR1 and CDR2: MNHNS, SASEGT. There are 15 residues in the CDR3. The CDR3 loop reads CASSALTGDVYEQYF. The CDR3 nucleotides are TGTGCCAGCAGTGCCCTGACAGGGGATGTCTACGAGCAGTACTTC.

This clonotype was found many times. This rearrangement joins TRBV9 to TRBJ2-3; D is perhaps TRBD2 (5 bases). The CDR3 length is 16 residues. Germline values: CDR1 SGDLS, CDR2 YYNGEE. V was pared by 0 bases and J by 0 bases, with 11 bases between. As DNA, the CDR3 is TGTGCCAGCAGCGTAGGAAGACTAACAAGCACAGATACGCAGTATTTT. Protein product: CASSVGRLTSTDTQYF.

This clonotype was observed a few times. This sequence joins TRBV11-2 and TRBJ1-3; D gene ambiguous. The CDR3 consists of 13 residues. Trimming removed 2 bases at V and 7 bases at J, with 9 bases between. Germline loops: CDR1 SGHAT, CDR2 FQNNGV. The CDR3 spells CASSLTSGNTIYF. DNA for the CDR3: TGTGCCAGCAGCTTAACTAGCGGGAACACCATATATTTT. Full variable domain (remainder filled in from reference TRBV11-2 and TRBJ1-3): EAGVAQSPRYKIIEKRQSVAFWCNPISGHATLYWYQQILGQGPKLLIQFQNNGVVDDSQLPKDRFSAERLKGVDSTLKIQPAKLEDSAVYLCASSLTSGNTIYFGEGSWLTVV.

As regards this clonotype: Germline and junction disagree at one end, which may indicate a read error. The genes are TRBV5-1 and TRBJ2-5; the match to TRBD1 covers 9 bases. The CDR3 loop spans 15 amino acids. From germline, CDR1 is SGHRS and CDR2 YFSETQ. CDR3 amino acids: CASRQLQGAQETRYF. For the CDR3, the DNA is TGCGCCAGCAGGCAGTTACAGGGGGCCCAAGAGACCCGGTACTTC.

To note about this clonotype: A read error is possible here, since a much larger clone lies one base away. Lacking the conserved final phenylalanine or tryptophan, this CDR3 likely reflects a read error. V usage is TRBV20-1 and J usage is TRBJ2-5, with 8 bases that match TRBD2. CDR1 and CDR2 from the germline V gene are DFQATT and SNEGSKA (reference sequence). This CDR3 region has 14 residues. V gave up 3 bases and J gave up 1 base; unmatched junction bases: 4. The chain's CDR3 is CSARGTSGQETQYY. In DNA form, the CDR3 reads TGCAGTGCTAGGGGAACTAGCGGCCAAGAGACCCAGTACTAC.

Worth noting for this clonotype: The DNA is left out, because the CDR3 cannot be placed on it with certainty; the CDR3 is given as TCRdb lists it. CDR3 amino acids: CASSLGKERYYTFGSGTQYF. The rearrangement uses TRBV7-2 and TRBJ2-5. In germline, CDR1 is SGHTA, CDR2 FQGNSA. 20 amino acids form the CDR3, both terminal residues included.

The rearrangement joins TRBV4-1 to TRBJ1-6, with D maybe TRBD1 (5 bases). Between the trimmed V and J ends, which lost 3 bases and 7 bases, there was a span of 13 bases. Germline assignment: CDR1 MGHRA and CDR2 YSYEKL. The CDR3 sequence is 15 residues long. This CDR3 reads CASSQWRGSNSPLHF. The CDR3 DNA is TGCGCCAGCAGCCAGTGGCGGGGGAGCAATTCACCCCTCCACTTT.

The chain links TRBV25-1 to TRBJ1-1; 9 nucleotides align to TRBD1. CDR1 MGHDK and CDR2 SYGVNS come from the germline V gene. The CDR3 contains 16 residues. V was clipped by 3 bases and J by 4 bases; unmatched bases: 9. The CDR3 loop reads CASSDLSTGGITEAFF. The CDR3 DNA reads TGTGCCAGCAGTGATCTCTCGACAGGGGGGATCACTGAAGCTTTCTTT.

The gene calls are TRBV10-3 and TRBJ2-5; 9 bases line up with TRBD2. The V gene end was trimmed by 6 bases and the J gene end by 4 bases; junction bases not matched to a gene: 6. The CDR3 is 14 residues long. The germline V gene has CDR1 ENHRY and CDR2 SYGVKD. For the CDR3, the DNA is TGTGCCATCAGAGACGGAGCGGGAGGAGAGACCCAGTACTTC. The encoded protein is CAIRDGAGGETQYF.

At least ten counts were recorded for this clonotype. The gene calls are TRBV7-9 and TRBJ1-4; 7 bases align to TRBD1. The V gene end was trimmed by 1 base and the J gene end by 3 bases; junction bases not matched to a gene: 5. Germline V CDR1 and CDR2: SEHNR, FQNEAQ (reference sequence). The CDR3 length is 16 residues. The CDR3 reads CASSLGGGAANEKLFF. CDR3 in DNA: TGTGCCAGCAGCTTAGGAGGGGGCGCGGCTAATGAAAAACTGTTTTTT.

The rearrangement uses TRBV7-2 and TRBJ1-2, with 9 bases identical to TRBD1. Germline V gene lookup returns CDR1 SGHTA and CDR2 FQGNSA. There are 13 residues in the CDR3. Trimming removed 3 bases from V and 7 bases from J; junction bases left unmatched: 3. The CDR3 DNA sequence: TGTGCCAGCAGCTTGAGACAGGGGGGTGGCTACACCTTC. Translated: CASSLRQGGGYTF.

This clonotype was seen ten or more times. The chain links TRBV20-1 to TRBJ2-5; D is tentatively TRBD1 or TRBD2 (5 bases each). This CDR3 is 13 amino acids long. Germline CDR1 is DFQATT and CDR2 is SNEGSKA (reference sequence). Trimming left V 4 bases short and J 3 bases short, with 12 bases between. The CDR3 coding sequence is TGCAGTGCTACGCCCGGGGCGGAAGAGACCCAGTACTTC. It codes for CSATPGAEETQYF.

The gene calls are TRBV19 and TRBJ2-7; TRBD1 matches 7 bases. This CDR3 is built from 14 residues. The V segment lost 5 bases and the J segment 3 bases; nucleotides outside the gene matches: 7. From germline, CDR1 is LNHDA and CDR2 SQIVND (reference sequence). The CDR3 sequence is CASSRGAGGYEQYF. For the CDR3, the DNA is TGTGCCAGTAGTCGAGGGGCAGGGGGCTACGAGCAGTACTTC.

This clonotype showed up just a few times. This sequence joins TRBV30 and TRBJ1-1, with D possibly TRBD1 on 5 matching bases. The V and J ends lost 0 bases and 0 bases respectively, with 17 bases between them. This CDR3 is 17 amino acids long. Looked up from germline, CDR1 is GTSNPN and CDR2 is SVGIG (reference sequence). CDR3 in DNA: TGTGCCTGGAGTGTAATCTCCACGGGCAGGGTGAACACTGAAGCTTTCTTT. Its protein product is CAWSVISTGRVNTEAFF.

This clonotype showed up just a few times. This chain uses TRBV24-1 with TRBJ2-1; 10 positions match TRBD2. The length of the CDR3 is 16 residues. Germline CDR1 KGHDR, CDR2 SFDVKD. The J segment lost 4 bases and the V segment lost 4 bases, leaving 6 bases of the junction unmatched. DNA of the CDR3: TGTGCCACCAGTGACCCCAAGCGGGAGGGTTACAATGAGCAGTTCTTC. It yields the protein CATSDPKREGYNEQFF.

Within the sample, this clonotype is medium-sized (0.01 to 0.1%). V usage is TRBV7-6 and J usage is TRBJ1-4; D gene ambiguous. The CDR3 has 13 amino acids. V dropped 4 bases and J dropped 5 bases, with 8 bases sitting between them. Per the germline V gene, CDR1 is SGHVS and CDR2 is FNYEAQ. CDR3 residues: CASSSGLNEKLFF. Written as DNA, the CDR3 is TGTGCCAGCAGCTCTGGCCTCAATGAAAAACTGTTTTTT. Looking up the rest from reference TRBV7-6 and TRBJ1-4 gives the full variable domain: GAGVSQSPRYKVTKRGQDVALRCDPISGHVSLYWYRQALGQGPEFLTYFNYEAQQDKSGLPNDRFSAERPEGSISTLTIQRTEQRDSAMYRCASSSGLNEKLFFGSGTQLSVL.

The genes are TRBV12-3 or TRBV12-4 and TRBJ1-2; 9 positions match TRBD1. The CDR3 runs to 13 residues. Trimming took 6 bases from V and 5 from J; bases not matched to a gene: 4. The CDR3 DNA reads as TGTGCCAGCAGCCGGGGGACAGGGTATGGCTACACCTTC. It encodes CASSRGTGYGYTF.

This clonotype occurred many times. At one of its ends the junction is not consistent with the germline gene, which may arise from a read error. V usage is TRBV29-1 and J usage is TRBJ1-2, with a tentative D call TRBD1 (5 bases). The CDR3 runs to 11 residues. The germline V gene has CDR1 SQVTM and CDR2 ANQGSEA. Written as DNA, the CDR3 is TGCAGCGTTGAAGGGGGGTATGACTACACCTTC. It translates to CSVEGGYDYTF.

The table lists this clonotype with many counts. The rearrangement joins TRBV5-1 to TRBJ2-2; 14 bases line up with TRBD2. CDR3 length: 17 residues. After removal of 4 bases from V and 8 bases from J, the junction contained 10 bases not matched to a gene. CDR1 is SGHRS and CDR2 is YFSETQ in the germline V gene. The CDR3: CASSGTSGSIGQGELFF. The CDR3 nucleotides are TGCGCCAGCAGCGGGACTAGCGGGAGTATCGGTCAGGGGGAGCTGTTTTTT.

The chain couples TRBV5-8 to TRBJ1-2; TRBD1 matches 9 bases. Germline V gene lookup returns CDR1 SGHTS and CDR2 YDEGEE. This CDR3 is 13 amino acids long. The V gene end was trimmed by 5 bases and the J gene end by 5 bases; junction bases not matched to a gene: 4. CDR3 protein: CASSGTGRYGYTF. CDR3 bases: TGTGCCAGCAGTGGGACAGGGCGATATGGCTACACCTTC.

A note on this clonotype: An end of the junction differs from the germline gene, which may be a read error. This rearrangement joins TRBV30 to TRBJ1-1; D perhaps matches TRBD1 (5 bases). The CDR3 is 15 amino acids. CDR1 GTSNPN and CDR2 SVGIG come from the germline V gene (reference sequence). CDR3 in DNA: TGTGCCTGGAGTGCCCGGGTCGGGGCGGGGACTGGAGCTTTCTTT. Translated: CAWSARVGAGTGAFF.